Below, 20 T cell receptor beta chains from the same sample are listed, as sequenced in a study of cytomegalovirus exposure and HLA in healthy donors. The PCR employed 60 Vbeta primers together with 13 Jbeta primers. The assay was immunoSEQ multiplex PCR, and TCRdb's table has in-frame clones only and misses some. The table includes more than 100,000 clones, roughly 63% detected once. The specimen sequenced was PBMCs. The receptors were gathered from a middle-aged man in good health and CMV-seropositive.

CDR3 region: CASSNGQGGEAFF. CDR3 sequence (DNA): TGTGCCAGCAGCAACGGACAGGGGGGTGAAGCTTTCTTT. V usage is TRBV5-4 and J usage is TRBJ1-1; 10 bases are a match to TRBD1. The trim removed 4 bases at V and 7 bases at J, leaving 4 bases unmatched. Per the germline V gene, CDR1 is SGHNT and CDR2 is YYREEE (reference sequence). The CDR3 totals 13 residues.

This rearrangement joins TRBV25-1 to TRBJ2-1; weak D call: TRBD1 (5 bases). The CDR3 is 17 amino acids. Germline assignment: CDR1 MGHDK and CDR2 SYGVNS. With 3 bases removed from V and 1 base from J, the gap between germline ends came to 16 bases. CDR3 region: CASSDPREGDSYNEQFF. As DNA, the CDR3 is TGTGCCAGCAGTGACCCTAGGGAAGGGGATTCCTACAATGAGCAGTTCTTC.

The rearrangement links TRBV7-8 to TRBJ1-5; D unresolved. The CDR3 runs 15 residues. V was clipped by 2 bases and J by 0 bases, with 8 bases between them. The germline gives CDR1 SGHVS, CDR2 FQNEAQ. The CDR3 is CASSLSQASNQPQHF. CDR3 nucleotides: TGTGCCAGCAGCTTATCGCAGGCTAGCAATCAGCCCCAGCATTTT. Full variable domain (missing parts from reference TRBV7-8 and TRBJ1-5): GAGVSQSPRYKVAKRGQDVALRCDPISGHVSLFWYQQALGQGPEFLTYFQNEAQLDKSGLPSDRFFAERPEGSVSTLKIQRTQQEDSAVYLCASSLSQASNQPQHFGDGTRLSIL.

This chain uses TRBV11-2 with TRBJ2-3, with 7 bases identical to TRBD2. The germline V gene encodes CDR1 SGHAT and CDR2 FQNNGV. The CDR3 is made up of 19 amino acids. V shed 0 bases and J 0 bases; nucleotides not matched to a gene: 12. The CDR3 sequence: CASSLEWLADLYSTDTQYF. In DNA, the CDR3 is TGTGCCAGCAGCTTAGAATGGCTAGCGGATTTATATAGCACAGATACGCAGTATTTT.

V gene TRBV2 combines with J gene TRBJ2-7; 9 bases match TRBD2. This CDR3 is 14 amino acids long. With 5 bases clipped from V and 6 bases from J, the junction kept 8 bases outside the gene matches. Per the germline V gene, CDR1 is SNHLY and CDR2 is FYNNEI. For the CDR3, the DNA is TGTGCCAGCAGTCGCGCGGGAGGGGTATTCGAGCAGTACTTC. As protein: CASSRAGGVFEQYF.

The chain uses TRBV11-2 and TRBJ1-1, with 9 bases that match TRBD1. This CDR3 comprises 16 residues. CDR1 SGHAT and CDR2 FQNNGV come from the germline V gene. The ends lost 5 bases at V and 3 bases at J; junction bases unmatched: 10. CDR3 region: CASSPGDREGDTEAFF. CDR3 DNA sequence: TGTGCCAGCAGCCCAGGGGACAGGGAGGGAGACACTGAAGCTTTCTTT.

V gene TRBV5-6 combines with J gene TRBJ2-7, with D maybe TRBD1 (5 bases). Looked up from germline, CDR1 is SGHDT and CDR2 is YYEEEE. The CDR3 contains 14 residues. V was shortened by 4 bases and J by 2 bases, with 13 bases between the two germline ends. CDR3 sequence: CASSPTGGPYEQYF. The CDR3, as DNA: TGTGCCAGCAGCCCTACAGGCGGCCCCTACGAGCAGTACTTC.

There are a few counts of this clone. V usage is TRBV27 and J usage is TRBJ2-5, with 9 bases matching TRBD2. Germline CDR1 MNHEY, CDR2 SMNVEV (reference sequence). The V segment lost 6 bases and the J segment 4 bases; nucleotides outside the gene matches: 6. The CDR3 is made up of 14 amino acids. CDR3: CASRNGAGGETQYF. For the CDR3, the DNA is TGTGCCAGCAGAAACGGAGCGGGAGGAGAGACCCAGTACTTC.

The rearrangement joins TRBV5-5 to TRBJ1-1; D is unclear. V shed 4 bases and J shed 10 bases, with 17 bases lying between them. The CDR3 covers 13 residues. The germline gives CDR1 SGHKS, CDR2 YYEKEE (reference sequence). This CDR3 is CASSPKGGGVAFF. CDR3 coding DNA: TGTGCCAGCAGCCCGAAGGGAGGTGGTGTAGCTTTCTTT. Full variable domain (missing parts from reference TRBV5-5 and TRBJ1-1): DAGVTQSPTHLIKTRGQQVTLRCSPISGHKSVSWYQQVLGQGPQFIFQYYEKEERGRGNFPDRFSARQFPNYSSELNVNALLLGDSALYLCASSPKGGGVAFFGQGTRLTVV.

The chain uses TRBV27 and TRBJ1-6, with TRBD1 identical over 9 bases. CDR1 and CDR2 (germline): MNHEY, SMNVEV (reference sequence). The ends lost 5 bases at V and 4 bases at J; junction bases unmatched: 9. The CDR3 has 17 amino acids. The CDR3 DNA is TGTGCCAGCAGTCGGGACAGGGCCCTAGGGTATAATTCACCCCTCCACTTT. It codes for CASSRDRALGYNSPLHF.

This chain connects TRBV4-2 to TRBJ1-3, with TRBD1 matching 8 bases. The CDR3 runs 16 residues. V gave up 2 bases and J gave up 3 bases; unmatched junction bases: 6. The germline gives CDR1 LGHNA, CDR2 YNFKEQ. This chain's CDR3 is CASSQFDRGIGNTIYF. Written as DNA, the CDR3 is TGTGCCAGCAGCCAATTCGACAGGGGAATTGGAAACACCATATATTTT.

DNA of the CDR3: TGTGCCAGCATGGGACTCCCGTCCCTAGGCACAGATACGCAGTATTTT. The encoded protein is CASMGLPSLGTDTQYF. The chain recombines TRBV2 with TRBJ2-3; a weak D match, TRBD2 (6 bases). The germline CDR1 and CDR2 sequences are SNHLY and FYNNEI. V was pared by 7 bases and J by 1 base, with 18 bases between. The CDR3 runs to 16 residues.

The V call is TRBV2, the J call TRBJ2-7; TRBD2 is a possible D gene (6 bases). With 7 bases removed from V and 0 bases from J, the gap between germline ends came to 16 bases. The germline V gene has CDR1 SNHLY and CDR2 FYNNEI. CDR3 length equals 15 residues. The CDR3 DNA reads as TGTGCCAGCAAAAGCTGGGGAGGAGGCTCCTACGAGCAGTACTTC. Translation: CASKSWGGGSYEQYF.

The count of this clone is one. The gene calls are TRBV5-4 and TRBJ1-1; TRBD1 agrees at 8 bases. There are 16 residues in the CDR3. V lost 5 bases and J lost 1; bases outside the gene matches: 10. Germline V gene sequence: CDR1 SGHNT, CDR2 YYREEE (reference sequence). The CDR3 protein is CASSTTGAAGNTEAFF. CDR3 sequence (DNA): TGTGCCAGCAGTACGACAGGGGCGGCGGGGAACACTGAAGCTTTCTTT. The full variable domain, with the rest looked up from reference TRBV5-4 and TRBJ1-1, is ETGVTQSPTHLIKTRGQQVTLRCSSQSGHNTVSWYQQALGQGPQFIFQYYREEENGRGNFPPRFSGLQFPNYSSELNVNALELDDSALYLCASSTTGAAGNTEAFFGQGTRLTVV.

The V gene is TRBV19, the J gene TRBJ2-5, with TRBD2 identical over 9 bases. Trimming at V came to 3 bases and at J to 4 bases, leaving 3 bases not matched to a gene. The length of the CDR3 is 14 residues. Germline V gives CDR1 LNHDA, CDR2 SQIVND (reference sequence). The CDR3 DNA follows: TGTGCCAGTAGTATTTTTAGCGGGGGAGAGACCCAGTACTTC. It specifies CASSIFSGGETQYF.

The chain carries TRBV7-9 and TRBJ2-1; 11 nucleotides line up with TRBD1. The V and J ends lost 5 bases and 6 bases, in that order; junction bases with no gene match: 12. The CDR3 sequence is 17 residues long. Per the germline V gene, CDR1 is SEHNR and CDR2 is FQNEAQ (reference sequence). The CDR3 here is CASSQDTPGQGVNEQFF. The CDR3, as DNA: TGTGCCAGCAGCCAAGACACACCGGGACAGGGGGTCAATGAGCAGTTCTTC.

The chain combines TRBV7-2 with TRBJ2-7, with a weak D call TRBD2 (5 bases). V gave up 7 bases and J gave up 3 bases, with 13 bases separating them. This CDR3 is built from 13 residues. Germline loops: CDR1 SGHTA, CDR2 FQGNSA. CDR3 residues: CASTLPGIYEQYF. The CDR3 DNA follows: TGTGCCAGCACCCTCCCGGGGATCTACGAGCAGTACTTC.

This clone was found once. The rearrangement links TRBV6-1 to TRBJ2-7; 7 nucleotides align to TRBD2. The length of the CDR3 is 18 residues. Per germline, CDR1 MNHNS and CDR2 SASEGT. Germline trimming cut 4 bases from V and 2 bases from J; bases unmatched to any gene: 17. CDR3 nucleotides: TGTGCCAGCAGTGGACGGGGAGGGACCTCCTTATTGGCCTACGAGCAGTACTTC. Translated: CASSGRGGTSLLAYEQYF.

This clone has only one observation. The J gene is TRBJ1-1, the V gene TRBV14; maybe TRBD1 (5 bases). The ends were cut back, 2 bases at V and 4 bases at J, with 11 bases in the middle. Germline-derived CDR1 and CDR2 are SGHDN and FVKESK. CDR3 length: 14 amino acids. The CDR3 DNA reads as TGTGCCAGCAGCCAACAGGGCGGTAGCACTGAAGCTTTCTTT. Its protein product is CASSQQGGSTEAFF.

The chain has TRBV11-1 and TRBJ1-2; D is undetermined. V dropped 5 bases and J dropped 3 bases, with 13 bases sitting between them. The CDR3 loop spans 14 amino acids. Germline V gives CDR1 SGHAT, CDR2 FQDESV (reference sequence). CDR3 DNA sequence: TGTGCCAGCAGCCCAGGACTGGGAGACTATGGCTACACCTTC. Its translation: CASSPGLGDYGYTF.